This is a list of T cell receptor beta chains from one sample in a study of T cell responses to AZD1222 COVID-19 vaccine. Sequencing used immunoSEQ multiplex PCR; TCRdb keeps in-frame clones, though not all of them. The sample lists 150,000 or so clones, about nine tenths seen once, with less than 3.5% in the top ten. Material: peripheral blood, obtained 28 days after the second AZD1222 dose. These receptors were taken from an adult who received the AZD1222 COVID-19 vaccine. Each CDR3 is given with its conserved first and last residue. Each record gives: J gene, V gene, CDR3 protein.

TRBJ2-1	TRBV25-1	CASSDVGYNEQFF
TRBJ1-5	TRBV4-3	CASSQDRRGLQPQHF
TRBJ2-7	TRBV11-2	CASSPPGVYEQYF
TRBJ1-1	TRBV24-1	CATSDGPSMNTEAFF
TRBJ1-2	TRBV7-2	CASSLSQGEGGYTF
TRBJ2-7	TRBV19	CASSIMASGDYEQYF
TRBJ1-2	TRBV2	CASKRGANYGYTF
TRBJ2-5	TRBV18	CASSGRAYAEETQYF
TRBJ2-5	TRBV6-1	CASSKGGGTLQETQYF
TRBJ2-2	TRBV5-1	CASSLSLVGNTGELFF
TRBJ1-1	TRBV28	CASSFPRGLNTEAFF
TRBJ2-3	TRBV9	CASSVGDSTDTQYF
TRBJ2-1	TRBV18	CASSPAQAGSYNEQFF
TRBJ2-1	TRBV24-1	CATSDPGTGGFSHEQFF
TRBJ1-6	TRBV6-2/TRBV6-3	CASSLWEITYNSPLHF
TRBJ2-7	TRBV12-3/TRBV12-4	CASSLQGGEQYF
TRBJ1-1	TRBV7-7	CASSPSLNTEAFF
TRBJ1-1	TRBV25-1	CASSEGTGKKFEAFF
TRBJ2-7	TRBV14	CASVPQVSFLSYEQYF
TRBJ2-7	TRBV19	CATSTGPEEQYF
TRBJ1-3	TRBV24-1	CATSDGTAGNTIYF
TRBJ1-3	TRBV5-1	CASSARGSGNTIYF
TRBJ1-5	TRBV14	CASSPLHQPQHF
TRBJ2-7	TRBV3-1/TRBV3-2	CASSQLGSEQYF
TRBJ2-7	TRBV3-1/TRBV3-2	CASSQDILAAYEQYF
TRBJ2-3	TRBV7-6	CASSTHEGTDTQYF
TRBJ2-1	TRBV11-3	CASSFSGGGEYEQFF
TRBJ2-7	TRBV11-3	CASSAYRGGEQYF
TRBJ2-5	TRBV6-5	CASSPSRETQYF
TRBJ1-5	TRBV5-6	CASSLAVGSQPQHF
TRBJ2-1	TRBV30	CAWNRNNEQFF
TRBJ2-5	TRBV29-1	CSGAGNQETQYF
TRBJ2-5	TRBV9	CASSLGGEETQYF
TRBJ2-5	TRBV9	CASSVDGGKTQYF
TRBJ2-1	TRBV7-3	CASSADRGSINEQFF
TRBJ2-5	TRBV12-3/TRBV12-4	CASSLGYQETQYF
TRBJ2-7	TRBV5-5	CASSLAGGASSYEQYF
TRBJ2-7	TRBV5-5	CASSLPWEANSYEQYF
TRBJ2-3	TRBV14	CASSQGQRPGDTQYF
TRBJ2-5	TRBV5-4	CASSLGFQETQYF
TRBJ1-4	TRBV5-6	CASRTTRGNEKLFF
TRBJ2-7	TRBV11-2	CASSLVASSGEQYF
TRBJ1-1	TRBV5-8	CASSSSLDRDPRNTEAFF
TRBJ2-1	TRBV7-2	CASSLAQGPISYNEQFF
TRBJ2-1	TRBV30	CAFRDRSSYNEQFF
TRBJ1-2	TRBV19	CASSILGAAYGYTF
TRBJ2-1	TRBV4-3	CASSQTRERLNEQFF
TRBJ2-7	TRBV15	CATSRKLGTSGSYEQYF
TRBJ1-2	TRBV10-3	CVISESSTVNYGYTF
TRBJ1-5	TRBV19	CASSIEGERAQHF
TRBJ1-2	TRBV24-1	CATSDLGRTYGYTF
TRBJ1-4	TRBV28	CASSLGGNEKLFF
TRBJ2-1	TRBV7-2	CASSLAENLGRGLYNEQFF
TRBJ2-5	TRBV6-5	CASSYQGGPETQYF
TRBJ1-2	TRBV3-1/TRBV3-2	CASSDRGRGNYGYTF